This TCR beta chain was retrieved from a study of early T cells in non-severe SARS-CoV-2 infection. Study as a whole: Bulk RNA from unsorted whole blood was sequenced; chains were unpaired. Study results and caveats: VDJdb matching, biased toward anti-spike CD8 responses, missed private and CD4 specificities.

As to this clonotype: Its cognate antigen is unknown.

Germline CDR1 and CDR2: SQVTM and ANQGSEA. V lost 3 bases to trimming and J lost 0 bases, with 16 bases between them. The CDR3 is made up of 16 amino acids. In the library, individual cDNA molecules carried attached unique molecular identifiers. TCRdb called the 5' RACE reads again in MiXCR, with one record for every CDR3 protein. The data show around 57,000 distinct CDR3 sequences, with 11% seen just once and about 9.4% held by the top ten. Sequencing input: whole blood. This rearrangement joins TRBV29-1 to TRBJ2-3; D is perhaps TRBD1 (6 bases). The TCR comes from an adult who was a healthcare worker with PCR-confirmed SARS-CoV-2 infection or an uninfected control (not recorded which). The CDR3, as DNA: TGCAGCGTTGACTTCAGGGGAAGGAAAAGCACAGATACGCAGTATTTT. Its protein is CSVDFRGRKSTDTQYF.